The 27 T cell receptor beta chains below come from one sample, sequenced in a study of blood T cells in healthy people across ages. Alongside a J-beta primer mix, a sample-barcoded 5' primer served in a second PCR lasting roughly 6 to 11 cycles. TCRdb re-called the 5' RACE reads through MiXCR, storing one row per CDR3 protein. The profile shows some 1.5 million distinct CDR3 sequences, 28% of them singletons. The specimen sequenced was blood. Receptors originate from a woman aged 25-40 years in good health.

This clonotype was found a few times. The chain couples TRBV29-1 to TRBJ1-4; D remains ambiguous. Germline-derived CDR1 and CDR2 are SQVTM and ANQGSEA. The CDR3 extends over 13 amino acids. The V end lost 7 bases, the J end lost 0 bases, and 9 bases lay between the germline ends. CDR3 DNA sequence: TGCAGCGCCGAGTGGGCAACTAATGAAAAACTGTTTTTT. It yields the protein CSAEWATNEKLFF.

This chain uses TRBV12-3 or TRBV12-4 with TRBJ2-3; TRBD2 matches at 7 bases. The CDR3 totals 16 residues. V dropped 2 bases and J dropped 2; count of bases not matched to a gene: 7. The DNA for the CDR3 is TGTGCCAGCAGTTTATCCAGCGGGGCTTCCACAGATACGCAGTATTTT. Translated: CASSLSSGASTDTQYF.

This clonotype was recorded a few times. V usage is TRBV6-2 or TRBV6-3 and J usage is TRBJ2-1, with D perhaps matching TRBD1 (6 bases). This CDR3 region has 16 residues. CDR1 and CDR2 (germline): MNHEY, SVGEGT. The V end was cut by 4 bases, the J end by 0 bases, with 13 bases between. CDR3 bases: TGTGCCAGCAGTTCTCCTCTCAGGGGCTCCTACAATGAGCAGTTCTTC. It codes for CASSSPLRGSYNEQFF.

On this clonotype itself: A much larger clone lies one base from this, so it may be a read error. V is TRBV29-1 and J is TRBJ2-7, with TRBD1 matching 9 bases. The CDR3 is 15 amino acids. Germline CDR1 reads SQVTM; CDR2 reads ANQGSEA. The CDR3 nucleotides are TGCAGCGTTACGGGGACAGGGAGGGAGTCCTACGGGCAGTACTTC. It yields the protein CSVTGTGRESYGQYF.

This clonotype was observed a few times. The chain couples TRBV20-1 to TRBJ2-7; a weak D match, TRBD2 (6 bases). Trimming took off 8 bases at V and 2 bases at J, with 10 bases between the two ends. Looked up from germline, CDR1 is DFQATT and CDR2 is SNEGSKA (reference sequence). The CDR3 consists of 11 residues. CDR3 bases: TGCAGTCTGCCGGGGGCCTACGAGCAGTACTTC. This gives the protein CSLPGAYEQYF.

This clonotype has a handful of counts. J is TRBJ2-1 and V is TRBV7-3; 14 positions match TRBD2. Germline V gene data show CDR1 as SGHTA and CDR2 as FQGTGA. The ends lost 5 bases at V and 2 bases at J; junction bases unmatched: 5. The length of the CDR3 is 17 residues. The CDR3: CASSPGTSGGPYNEQFF. CDR3 nucleotide sequence: TGTGCCAGCAGCCCCGGGACTAGCGGGGGTCCCTACAATGAGCAGTTCTTC.

V is TRBV7-9 and J is TRBJ1-2; D unclear. CDR3 length: 12 residues. Deletions cut 1 base from V and 8 bases from J, with 8 bases between. The germline V gene encodes CDR1 SEHNR and CDR2 FQNEAQ (reference sequence). CDR3 nucleotides: TGTGCCAGCAGCTTAGAACGGGTCGGCTACACCTTC. Its protein product is CASSLERVGYTF.

This chain connects TRBV7-2 to TRBJ2-5; the D is unclear. This CDR3 comprises 15 residues. V was pared by 0 bases and J by 4 bases, with 12 bases between. The germline CDR1 and CDR2 sequences are SGHTA and FQGNSA. The CDR3 reads CASSLAQALSETQYF. Here the CDR3 DNA reads TGTGCCAGCAGCTTAGCGCAGGCTCTATCAGAGACCCAGTACTTC.

V is TRBV5-5 and J is TRBJ1-5; D is ambiguous. CDR1 is SGHKS, CDR2 YYEKEE, per germline (reference sequence). The CDR3 runs to 10 residues. Trimming removed 7 bases from V and 11 bases from J, with 10 bases in between. The CDR3 region has the DNA TGTGCCAGCCGAAAAATCGCCCAGCATTTT. Its translation: CASRKIAQHF.

This clonotype showed up just a few times. The rearrangement uses TRBV4-3 and TRBJ2-1; 14 nucleotides match TRBD2. CDR3 length: 16 amino acids. V lost 8 bases to trimming and J lost 3 bases; unmatched junction nucleotides: 6. Germline loops: CDR1 LGHNA, CDR2 YSLEER. CDR3 sequence (DNA): TGCGCCAGCGGCCGGGGGACTAGCGGGAGCTACAATGAGCAGTTCTTC. Its translation is CASGRGTSGSYNEQFF.

The J gene is TRBJ2-7, the V gene TRBV7-2; D is unclear. This CDR3 is 14 amino acids long. Trimming removed 4 bases at V and 7 bases at J, with 17 bases between. Per germline, CDR1 SGHTA and CDR2 FQGNSA. The DNA of the CDR3 is TGTGCCAGCAGCTCCCCCGGCTCCTACAATGAGCAGTACTTC. This encodes CASSSPGSYNEQYF.

This clonotype was counted between two and nine times. The chain uses TRBV15 and TRBJ2-6; D call uncertain. V was cut by 0 bases and J by 0 bases, with 9 bases left in between. Germline values: CDR1 LNHNV, CDR2 YYDKDF (reference sequence). This CDR3 spans 17 amino acids. CDR3 nucleotides: TGTGCCACCAGCAGAGATGGAAAGCCCTCTGGGGCCAACGTCCTGACTTTC. It specifies CATSRDGKPSGANVLTF.

The sample holds a few counts of this clonotype. The V gene is TRBV20-1, the J gene TRBJ1-2; no clear D gene. The length of the CDR3 is 13 residues. CDR1 and CDR2 from the germline V gene are DFQATT and SNEGSKA (reference sequence). Trimming stripped 0 bases from V and 5 bases from J, with 10 bases between. CDR3 bases: TGCAGTGCTAGAGATGGGATTGCATATGGCTACACCTTC. It is translated as CSARDGIAYGYTF.

This chain joins TRBV18 and TRBJ2-7, with 16 bases that match TRBD2. The V and J ends lost 3 bases and 0 bases, in that order; junction bases with no gene match: 5. CDR1 and CDR2 from the germline V gene are KGHSH and LQKENI. The CDR3 extends over 18 amino acids. As DNA, the CDR3 is TGTGCCAGCTCACCTGGGACTAGCGGGAGGGCCGTCTCCTACGAGCAGTACTTC. Its translation: CASSPGTSGRAVSYEQYF.

This clonotype was counted a few times. This rearrangement joins TRBV7-3 to TRBJ2-1, with 7 bases lining up with TRBD2. Germline CDR1 reads SGHTA; CDR2 reads FQGTGA. Germline trimming cut 5 bases from V and 8 bases from J; bases unmatched to any gene: 12. This CDR3 contains 15 residues. For the CDR3, the DNA is TGTGCCAGCAGCCGATCCGGGGACTATGGCGATGAGCAGTTCTTC. Translation gives CASSRSGDYGDEQFF.

This clonotype was observed many times. This chain connects TRBV6-5 to TRBJ1-5, with unresolved D. Germline CDR1 reads MNHEY; CDR2 reads SVGAGI. With 8 bases removed from V and 1 base from J, the gap between germline ends came to 12 bases. The CDR3 runs 14 residues. CDR3 sequence reads: CASGPGPSNQPQHF. CDR3 DNA sequence: TGTGCCAGCGGTCCTGGACCCAGCAATCAGCCCCAGCATTTT.

This clonotype was counted at least ten times. The chain employs TRBV5-1 and TRBJ1-1, with TRBD1 identical over 7 bases. CDR3 length: 14 residues. Trimming removed 5 bases from V and 2 bases from J; junction bases left unmatched: 6. Germline lookup yields CDR1 SGHRS and CDR2 YFSETQ. CDR3 DNA: TGCGCCAGCAGAGAGGAGGGGGCAAACACTGAAGCTTTCTTT. It encodes CASREEGANTEAFF.

This clonotype was picked up a small number of times. The V gene is TRBV18, the J gene TRBJ2-1; 9 bases fit TRBD1. This CDR3 region has 15 residues. V lost 5 bases, J lost 5 bases, and 7 bases stayed unmatched. Germline CDR1 is KGHSH and CDR2 is LQKENI. The chain's CDR3 is CASSAQGAGDNEQFF. The CDR3 DNA reads as TGTGCCAGCTCAGCACAGGGGGCTGGTGACAATGAGCAGTTCTTC.

The chain combines TRBV5-1 with TRBJ2-1, with TRBD2 identical over 11 bases. Germline V gives CDR1 SGHRS, CDR2 YFSETQ. The length of the CDR3 is 19 residues. Trimming removed 0 bases from V and 0 bases from J; junction bases left unmatched: 8. The CDR3: CASSLGVTSGDPSYNEQFF. The DNA of the CDR3 is TGCGCCAGCAGCTTGGGGGTGACTAGCGGGGACCCCTCCTACAATGAGCAGTTCTTC. The entire variable domain, with the rest obtained from reference TRBV5-1 and TRBJ2-1, is as follows: KAGVTQTPRYLIKTRGQQVTLSCSPISGHRSVSWYQQTPGQGLQFLFEYFSETQRNKGNFPGRFSGRQFSNSRSEMNVSTLELGDSALYLCASSLGVTSGDPSYNEQFFGPGTRLTVL.

This clonotype was recorded many times. The chain combines TRBV12-3 or TRBV12-4 with TRBJ1-5; perhaps TRBD1 as D (6 bases). V dropped 7 bases and J dropped 4 bases, with 17 bases sitting between them. This CDR3 contains 15 residues. CDR3 sequence: CASTRGDSGNQPQHF. CDR3 sequence (DNA): TGTGCCAGCACCAGGGGCGATTCTGGAAATCAGCCCCAGCATTTT.

V and J are TRBV5-5 and TRBJ2-7; D uncertain. The length of the CDR3 is 16 residues. Trimming left V 3 bases short and J 3 bases short, with 19 bases between. Germline CDR1 is SGHKS and CDR2 is YYEKEE (reference sequence). The CDR3 DNA follows: TGTGCCAGCAGCTCCCCCAACAGTATAAGGGACTACGAGCAGTACTTC. Protein product: CASSSPNSIRDYEQYF.

In its sample, this clonotype was seen a few times. The V and J genes are TRBV14 and TRBJ1-1; D is unclear. The CDR3 runs to 16 residues. V lost 0 bases to trimming and J lost 0 bases, with 11 bases between them. From germline, CDR1 is SGHDN and CDR2 FVKESK. The CDR3 coding sequence is TGTGCCAGCAGCCAAGATAAGGGCTTGATGAACACTGAAGCTTTCTTT. This codes for CASSQDKGLMNTEAFF.

This clonotype was counted many times. CDR3 sequence (DNA): TGTGCCGTTAGCGGGAGGGGAGACAATGAGCAGTTCTTC. Its protein is CAVSGRGDNEQFF. V usage is TRBV10-3 and J usage is TRBJ2-1, with 11 bases lining up with TRBD2. After removal of 11 bases from V and 5 bases from J, the junction contained 5 bases not matched to a gene. Per germline, CDR1 ENHRY and CDR2 SYGVKD. The CDR3 length is 13 residues.

The chain combines TRBV20-1 with TRBJ1-2; no reliable D call. Germline CDR1 is DFQATT and CDR2 is SNEGSKA (reference sequence). V dropped 1 base and J dropped 6 bases, with 6 bases sitting between them. The CDR3 consists of 11 residues. DNA for the CDR3: TGCAGTGCTAGAGGGGTCCATGGCTACACCTTC. This gives the protein CSARGVHGYTF.

This clonotype was counted many times. The V and J genes are TRBV12-3 or TRBV12-4 and TRBJ2-4, with D unclear. V was clipped by 6 bases and J by 3 bases, with 9 bases between them. This CDR3 has 13 amino acids. CDR3 amino acids: CASRLVGKNIQYF. CDR3 DNA sequence: TGTGCCAGCAGGCTTGTAGGCAAAAACATTCAGTACTTC.

This clonotype occurred a few times. V gene TRBV29-1 combines with J gene TRBJ1-1, with a weak D call TRBD1 (5 bases). V gave up 3 bases and J gave up 5 bases, with 16 bases separating them. The CDR3 length is 14 residues. Germline CDR1 is SQVTM and CDR2 is ANQGSEA. The DNA of the CDR3 is TGCAGCGTTGAGTCGGTAGGGGTTTATACTGAAGCTTTCTTT. Protein: CSVESVGVYTEAFF.

V is TRBV18 and J is TRBJ2-1; no definite D call. CDR3 length: 15 residues. CDR1 and CDR2 (germline): KGHSH, LQKENI. Between the trimmed V and J ends, which lost 3 bases and 0 bases, there was a span of 9 bases. For the CDR3, the DNA is TGTGCCAGCTCACCGGACGTACCCTCCTACAATGAGCAGTTCTTC. Translated, it gives CASSPDVPSYNEQFF.